This T cell receptor (beta chain) was obtained from a study of Ad26.COV2.S vaccination and SARS-CoV-2 variants listed by TCRdb under 2021. Notes on the research overall: Vaccine-arm donors were drawn from COV1001, a multicentre, randomized, double-blind, placebo-controlled phase I-IIa trial of Ad26.COV2.S in healthy adults. Trial participants were randomized into five groups of five: low-dose or high-dose Ad26.COV2.S given once or twice, or placebo on both occasions. Ad26.COV2.S was given intramuscularly at 5x10^10 or 1x10^11 viral particles, as a single shot or as two shots 56 days apart. The TCR-sequenced set comprised around 32 samples: approximately 19 Ad26.COV2.S vaccine recipients, 5 placebo recipients and 8 SARS-CoV-2 convalescent individuals. The specificity and breadth of SARS-CoV-2-reactive T cell receptors after Ad26.COV2.S vaccination were assessed by TCRbeta repertoire sequencing. Throughout the experiments and outcome assessment, investigators stayed blinded to trial group allocation. Paper-wide results and their limitations: The study lacked the statistical power to compare responses across vaccine doses or regimens. Vaccine and placebo recipients had comparable non-spike TCR breadth, which fits with the vaccine containing only spike. Ad26.COV2.S recipients had higher spike-specific TCR breadth than placebo recipients (P = 0.0014). The authors noted that the TCR breadth and depth analyses may have underestimated total T cell responses. After vaccination, substantial breadth of spike-specific CD8+ and CD4+ T cell responses was reported.

A word on this clone: Its antigen remains unidentified. Base qualities are not provided; no much larger clone lies one nucleotide away.

TCRbeta CDR3 regions were sequenced with the immunoSEQ Assay. After extraction, genomic DNA underwent amplification by bias-controlled multiplex PCR, followed by high-throughput sequencing. Regarding the original processing steps: To quantify the absolute abundance of every unique TCRbeta CDR3 region, sequences were collapsed and filtered. T cell fraction was estimated by normalization of TCRbeta template counts to usable DNA, with usable DNA being measured through amplification of reference genes present in all nucleated cells. Repertoire TCRs were annotated as SARS-CoV-2-specific by exact matching of V gene, CDR3 amino acid sequence and J gene to a known reactive TCR set. MIRA supplied the reference SARS-CoV-2 TCR set, which was filtered for enrichment in COVID-19-positive ImmuneCODE repertoires so that public or cross-reactive TCRs were removed. Using the MIRA antigens, annotated TCRs were further analysed by specific ORF or by position within an ORF. Breadth was defined as the number of annotated unique rearrangements divided by the total number of unique productive rearrangements, and depth was defined as the summed frequency of the annotated unique rearrangements. Two-sided Wilcoxon rank-sum tests were used to compare TCR breadth between groups. What TCRdb holds here is the immuneACCESS table cut down to in-frame rearrangements. Part of the clones is not present; checked against another copy, under half of the missing clones reflect an unresolved V gene, and the others are unexplained. V and J calls and clone size come straight from that table; D and trimming were deduced from the DNA. The sample data list roughly 250,000 clones, and around 88% of these were observed just once. Of the sample, about 2.7% falls within the top ten clones.

The sample's treatment or condition, from its label and the paper: around 19 received Ad26.COV2.S at low or high dose, single or two shots; roughly five received placebo; per-sample allocation not given. Repertoires of vaccine and placebo recipients were sequenced from samples taken on day 63 after the first injection. Between 29 July and 7 August 2020, Cohort 1b enrolled some 25 adults aged 18-55 years at one site in Boston, USA. Ad26.COV2.S was a replication-incompetent adenovirus type 26 vector that expressed a prefusion-stabilized SARS-CoV-2 spike protein derived from the original Wuhan strain. The CDR3 runs 16 amino acids, cysteine and phenylalanine included. The entry retains the CDR3 DNA only, 48 bases that are in frame from base 1. After removal of 4 bases from V and 5 bases from J, the junction retains 9 bases not matched to a gene. Looking up the germline V gene yields CDR1 MNHEY and CDR2 SVGEGT.

This sequence was found in a person between 18 and 59 years old who received the Ad26.COV2.S COVID-19 vaccine or a placebo. This chain is built from TRBV6-2 or TRBV6-3 and TRBJ2-2, and 8 junctional nucleotides match TRBD1. Sample: peripheral blood, taken in a trial of Ad26.COV2.S vaccine versus placebo. Here is the DNA: TGTGCCAGCAGTTCCCTTGGGACAGGCCAGACCGGGGAGCTGTTTTTT. It translates to CASSSLGTGQTGELFF.